The subject of this entry is one T cell receptor (beta chain). Antigen unknown. The CDR3 loop spans 14 amino acids. Trimming cost V 3 bases and J 2 bases, with 11 bases left between them. Germline assignment: CDR1 SGDLS and CDR2 YYNGEE. This sample stems from a study of T cell responses to AZD1222 COVID-19 vaccine. The study, taken as a whole, reports: Increases in Spike-specific TCR breadth and depth were seen after two AZD1222 doses. Sampled repertoires all dated from after the peak T cell response. Variant regions that are unmutated are reportedly the target of nearly half of spike-specific TCRs. Donors were mostly white British, more females; clonal diversity possibly underestimated.

The table came from immunoSEQ multiplex PCR; TCRdb's copy has only in-frame clones and leaves some out. Among fewer than 85,000 clones listed, 70% to 90% were seen once. Sequencing was performed on peripheral blood, taken 28 days after the second AZD1222 dose. This sequence joins TRBV9 and TRBJ1-1; no reliable D call. This TCR derives from an adult who received the AZD1222 COVID-19 vaccine. CDR3 sequence (DNA): TGTGCCAGCAGCGCCAGCATGGGAAACACTGAAGCTTTCTTT. Amino acid sequence: CASSASMGNTEAFF.